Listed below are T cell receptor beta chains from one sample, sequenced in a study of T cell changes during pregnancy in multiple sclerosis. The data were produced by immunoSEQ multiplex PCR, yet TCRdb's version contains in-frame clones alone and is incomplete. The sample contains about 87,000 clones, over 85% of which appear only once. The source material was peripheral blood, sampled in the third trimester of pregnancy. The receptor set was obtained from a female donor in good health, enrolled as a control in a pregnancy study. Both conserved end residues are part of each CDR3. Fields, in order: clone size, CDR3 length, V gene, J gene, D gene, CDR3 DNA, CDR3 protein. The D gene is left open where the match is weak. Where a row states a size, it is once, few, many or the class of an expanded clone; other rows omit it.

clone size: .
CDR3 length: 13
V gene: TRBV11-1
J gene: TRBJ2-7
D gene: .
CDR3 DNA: TGTGCCAGCAGCCCTTGGGGCACCTACGAGCAGTACTTC
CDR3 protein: CASSPWGTYEQYF

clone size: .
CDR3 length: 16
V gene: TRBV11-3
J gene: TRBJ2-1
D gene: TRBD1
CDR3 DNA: TGTGCCAGCAGCTTAGCCCCTAGACAGGGATGCCTGAGTTCGTTCTTC
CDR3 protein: CASSLAPRQGCLSSFF

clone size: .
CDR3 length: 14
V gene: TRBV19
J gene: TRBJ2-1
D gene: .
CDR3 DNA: TGTGCCAGTTCAGGTGTTGATTCCTACAATGAGCAGTTCTTC
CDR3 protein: CASSGVDSYNEQFF

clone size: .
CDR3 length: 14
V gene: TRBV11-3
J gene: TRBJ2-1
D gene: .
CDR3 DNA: TGTGCCAGCAGCCCGAGGGACTCAGACAATGAGCAGTTCTTC
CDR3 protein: CASSPRDSDNEQFF

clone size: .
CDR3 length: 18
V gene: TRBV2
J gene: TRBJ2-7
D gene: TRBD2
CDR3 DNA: TGTGCCAGCATACCCTTCTGGATAGGGCTAGCGGGAGCTTACGAGCAGTACTTC
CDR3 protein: CASIPFWIGLAGAYEQYF

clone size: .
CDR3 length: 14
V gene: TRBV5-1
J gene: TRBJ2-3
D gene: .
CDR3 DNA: TGCGCCAGCAGCTTCGAAGGGGGCACAGATACGCAGTATTTT
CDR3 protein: CASSFEGGTDTQYF

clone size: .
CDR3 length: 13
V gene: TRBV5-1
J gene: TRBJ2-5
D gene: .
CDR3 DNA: TGCGCCAGCAGCTTGGACGGTGGAGAGACCCAGTACTTC
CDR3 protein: CASSLDGGETQYF

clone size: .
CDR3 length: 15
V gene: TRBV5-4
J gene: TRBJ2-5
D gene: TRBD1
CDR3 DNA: TGTGCCAGCAGCTTAGCAGGGGGCGGTCGAGAGACCCAGTACTTC
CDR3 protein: CASSLAGGGRETQYF

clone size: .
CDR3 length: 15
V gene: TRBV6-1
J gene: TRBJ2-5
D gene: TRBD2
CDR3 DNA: TGTGCCAGCAGTGTCTATCGCCCGGGGGGGGAGACCCAGTACTTC
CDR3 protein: CASSVYRPGGETQYF

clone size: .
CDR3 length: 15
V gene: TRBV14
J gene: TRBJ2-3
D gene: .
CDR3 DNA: TGTGCCAGCAGCTCCCGGACTGGGGGGTCAGATACGCAGTATTTT
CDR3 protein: CASSSRTGGSDTQYF

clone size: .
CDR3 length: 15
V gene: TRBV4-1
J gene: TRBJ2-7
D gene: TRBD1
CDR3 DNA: TGCGCCAGCAGCCTCGAAGGGACAGGGAGGTACGAGCAGTACTTC
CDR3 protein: CASSLEGTGRYEQYF

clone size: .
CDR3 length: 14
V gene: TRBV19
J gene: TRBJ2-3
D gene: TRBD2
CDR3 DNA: TGTGCCAGTAGTAGCGGGAGGGCCACAGATACGCAGTATTTT
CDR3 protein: CASSSGRATDTQYF

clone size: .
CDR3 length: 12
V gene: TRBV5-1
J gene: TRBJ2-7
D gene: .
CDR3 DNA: TGCGCCAGCAGTACCCTAGGGGGAGAGCAGTACTTC
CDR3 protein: CASSTLGGEQYF

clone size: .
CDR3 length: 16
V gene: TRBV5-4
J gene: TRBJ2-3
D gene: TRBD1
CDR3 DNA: TGTGCCAGCAGCGACGGGGCCGGGACAGTCACAGATACGCAGTATTTT
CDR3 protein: CASSDGAGTVTDTQYF

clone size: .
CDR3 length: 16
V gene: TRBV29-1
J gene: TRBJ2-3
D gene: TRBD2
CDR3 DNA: TGCAGCGTGGAGGGACTAGCGGGAGCTGTGGACGGTACGCAGTATTTT
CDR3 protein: CSVEGLAGAVDGTQYF

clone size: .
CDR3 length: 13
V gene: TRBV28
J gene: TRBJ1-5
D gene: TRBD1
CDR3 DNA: TGTGCCAGCAAAGAACAGGGGTCATGGCCCCAGCATTTT
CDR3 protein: CASKEQGSWPQHF

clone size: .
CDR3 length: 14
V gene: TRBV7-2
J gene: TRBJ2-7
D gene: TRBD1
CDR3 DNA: TGTGCCAGCAGCTTGCGGACAGGGGACTACGAGCAGTACTTC
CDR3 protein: CASSLRTGDYEQYF

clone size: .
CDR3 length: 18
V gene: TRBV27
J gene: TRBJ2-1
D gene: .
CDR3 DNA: TGTGCCAGCAGTGGCGGGGCGGCCTCGGTCCCTTTTTACAATGAGCAGTTCTTC
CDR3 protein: CASSGGAASVPFYNEQFF

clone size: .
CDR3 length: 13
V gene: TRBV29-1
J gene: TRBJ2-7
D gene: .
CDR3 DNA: TGCAGCGTTGGAACAGCCGTTCCCTACGAGCAGTACTTC
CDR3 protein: CSVGTAVPYEQYF

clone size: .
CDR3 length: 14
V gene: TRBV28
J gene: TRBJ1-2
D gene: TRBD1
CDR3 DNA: TGTGCCAGCAGTTGGGGACAGGGGATCTATGGCTACACCTTC
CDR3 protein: CASSWGQGIYGYTF

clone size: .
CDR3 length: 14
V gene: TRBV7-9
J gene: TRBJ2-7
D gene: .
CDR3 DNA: TGTGCCAGCAGCTTAGACAGGAGCTCCTACGAGCAGTACTTC
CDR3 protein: CASSLDRSSYEQYF

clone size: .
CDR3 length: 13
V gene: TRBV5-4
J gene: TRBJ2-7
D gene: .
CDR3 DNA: TGTGCCAGCAGCTTGTATAACTCCTACGAGCAGTACTTC
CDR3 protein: CASSLYNSYEQYF

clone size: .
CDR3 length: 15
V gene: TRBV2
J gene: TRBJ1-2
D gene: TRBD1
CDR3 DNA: TGTGCCAGCAGGGAAGGGACAGTGGGTTTGAATGGCTACACCTTC
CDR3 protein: CASREGTVGLNGYTF

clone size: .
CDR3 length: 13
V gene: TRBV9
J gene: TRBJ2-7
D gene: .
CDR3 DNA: TGTGCCAGCAGCGTAGTTGAAGGAGGCGAGCAGTACTTC
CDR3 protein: CASSVVEGGEQYF

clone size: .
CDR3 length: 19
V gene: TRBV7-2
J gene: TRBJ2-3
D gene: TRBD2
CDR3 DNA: TGTGCCAGCAGCTTAATCGGGAAGCGGGGGTTTGTTGGCACAGATACGCAGTATTTT
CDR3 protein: CASSLIGKRGFVGTDTQYF

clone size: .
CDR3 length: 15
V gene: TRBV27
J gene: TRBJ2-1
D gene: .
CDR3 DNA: TGTGCCAGCAGTATCGGCGTGGGGGCGGGGGATGAGCAGTTCTTC
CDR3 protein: CASSIGVGAGDEQFF

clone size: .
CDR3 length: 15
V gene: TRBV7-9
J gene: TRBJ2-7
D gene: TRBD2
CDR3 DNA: TGTGCCAGCAGCTTAGTAGGTAGCGGGAGCGGAGAGCAGTACTTC
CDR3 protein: CASSLVGSGSGEQYF

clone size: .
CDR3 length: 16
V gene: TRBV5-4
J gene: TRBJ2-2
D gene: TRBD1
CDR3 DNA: TGTGCCAGCAGTCTCGGGGACAGGATCTACACCGGGGAGCTGTTTTTT
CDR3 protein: CASSLGDRIYTGELFF

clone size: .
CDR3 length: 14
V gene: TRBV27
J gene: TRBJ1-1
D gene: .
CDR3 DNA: TGTGCCAGCAGTCATCGAGCGGGGAACACTGAAGCTTTCTTT
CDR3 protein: CASSHRAGNTEAFF

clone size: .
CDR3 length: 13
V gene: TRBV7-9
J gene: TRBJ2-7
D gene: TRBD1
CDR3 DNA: TGTGCCAGCAGCCCGCCGACAGGGATTGAGCAGTACTTC
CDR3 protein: CASSPPTGIEQYF

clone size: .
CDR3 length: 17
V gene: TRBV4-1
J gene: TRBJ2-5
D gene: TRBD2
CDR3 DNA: TGCGCCAGCAGCCAAGCCCAGGTAGCGGGGGGGCAAGAGACCCAGTACTTC
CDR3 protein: CASSQAQVAGGQETQYF

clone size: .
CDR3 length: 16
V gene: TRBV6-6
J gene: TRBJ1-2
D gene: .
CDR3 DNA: TGTGCCAGCAGTTCCCCGAGGCAGGGGAGTAACTATGGCTACACCTTC
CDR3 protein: CASSSPRQGSNYGYTF

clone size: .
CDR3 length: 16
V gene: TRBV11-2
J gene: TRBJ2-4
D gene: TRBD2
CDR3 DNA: TGTGCCAGCAGCCCCAGGGAGGGTCTAGCCAAAAACATTCAGTACTTC
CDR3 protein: CASSPREGLAKNIQYF

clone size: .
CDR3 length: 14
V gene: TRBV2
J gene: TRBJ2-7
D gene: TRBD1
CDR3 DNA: TGTGCCAGCAGTCGGACAGGGCAATCCTACGAGCAGTACTTC
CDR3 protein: CASSRTGQSYEQYF

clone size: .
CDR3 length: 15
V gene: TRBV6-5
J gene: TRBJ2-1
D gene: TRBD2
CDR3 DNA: TGTGCCAGCAGTTACTCGAGCGGGAGTTACAATGAGCAGTTCTTC
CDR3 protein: CASSYSSGSYNEQFF

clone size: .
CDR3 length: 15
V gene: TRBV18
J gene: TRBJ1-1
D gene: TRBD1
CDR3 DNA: TGTGCCAGCTCACCCCAACAGGGGGTCGAAGGTGAAGCTTTCTTT
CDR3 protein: CASSPQQGVEGEAFF

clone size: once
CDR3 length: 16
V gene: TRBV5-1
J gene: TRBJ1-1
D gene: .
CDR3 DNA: TGCGCCAGCAGCCCTAATCTTTCAGGGCGGGGGACTGAAGCTTTCTTT
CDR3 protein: CASSPNLSGRGTEAFF

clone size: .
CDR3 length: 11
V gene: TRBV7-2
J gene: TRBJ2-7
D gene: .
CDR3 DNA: TGTGCCAGCAGCCGCTCCTACGAGCAGTACTTC
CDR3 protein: CASSRSYEQYF